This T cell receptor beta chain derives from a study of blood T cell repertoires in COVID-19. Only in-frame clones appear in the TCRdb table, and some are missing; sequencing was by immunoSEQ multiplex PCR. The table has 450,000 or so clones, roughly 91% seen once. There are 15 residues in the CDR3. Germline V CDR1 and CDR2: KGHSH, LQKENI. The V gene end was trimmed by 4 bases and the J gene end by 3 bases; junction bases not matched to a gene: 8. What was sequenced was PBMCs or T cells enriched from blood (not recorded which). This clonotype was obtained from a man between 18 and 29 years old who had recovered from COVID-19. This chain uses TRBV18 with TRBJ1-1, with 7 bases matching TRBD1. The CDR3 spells CASSLGTASYTEAFF. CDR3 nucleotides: TGTGCCAGCTCACTCGGGACAGCCTCGTACACTGAAGCTTTCTTT.